These 20 T cell receptor beta chains were all obtained from the same sample, sequenced in a study of T cells in women clearing cervical HPV infection. Sequencing used immunoSEQ multiplex PCR; TCRdb keeps in-frame clones, though not all of them. The table lists roughly 45,000 clones. Material: blood buffy coat. Receptors were obtained from a woman between 18 and 69 years old with a cervical HPV16 infection that either progressed to CIN3+ or cleared (not recorded which).

About this clone: The CDR3 end lies 3 residues beyond the end of the read and is filled in from the germline J gene. The chain combines TRBV4-1 with TRBJ2-2, with 11 bases fitting TRBD1. The V gene's germline CDR1 is MGHRA and CDR2 YSYEKL. After removal of 2 bases from V and 7 bases from J, the junction contained 6 bases not matched to a gene. This CDR3 is built from 16 residues. CDR3 protein: CASSQQGQGGSGELFF. CDR3 DNA (partial): TGCGCCAGCAGCCAACAGGGACAGGGGGGTAGCGGGGAG.

On this clone: The missing CDR3 end, 3 residues past where the read stops, is filled in from the germline J gene. This chain links TRBV2 with TRBJ1-5; D not resolved. CDR3 length: 13 residues. Looked up from germline, CDR1 is SNHLY and CDR2 is FYNNEI. V was pared by 6 bases and J by 4 bases, with 10 bases between. CDR3 bases read: TGTGCCAGCAGGTCAGAAGAAAATCAGCCC. Its translation: CASRSEENQP. The whole CDR3 protein is CASRSEENQPQHF.

A word on this clone: The CDR3 goes on 3 residues after the read ends, and that part is filled in from the germline J gene. The chain has TRBV19 and TRBJ2-7, with D possibly matching TRBD2 (6 bases). There are 15 residues in the CDR3. Trimming removed 3 bases at V and 6 bases at J, with 18 bases between. In germline, CDR1 is LNHDA, CDR2 SQIVND (reference sequence). The part of the CDR3 DNA that was read is TGTGCCAGTAGTATTTCGGAGGAGGGTCCGGCCGAG. It specifies CASSISEEGPAE. From start to end, the CDR3 is CASSISEEGPAEQYF.

Points on this clone: The CDR3 is cut off 3 residues early in the read; its end comes from the germline J gene. The chain combines TRBV9 with TRBJ2-3; D unresolved. The CDR3 runs 14 residues. Per germline, CDR1 SGDLS and CDR2 YYNGEE. The V gene lost 5 bases and the J gene lost 2 bases, with 12 bases spanning the gap. This CDR3 is CASRRYEPTDTQYF. CDR3 bases read: TGTGCCAGCAGACGGTACGAACCCACAGATACG.

CDR3: CASSFRTGNSASPLHF. The DNA read from the CDR3 is TGTGCCAGCAGCTTTCGGACAGGGAACTCTGCTTCACCC. V and J are TRBV5-4 and TRBJ1-6; 8 bases agree with TRBD1. The read ends 3 residues before the CDR3 terminus; that terminus is restored from the germline J gene. V dropped 2 bases and J dropped 9; count of bases not matched to a gene: 10. Germline V lookup: CDR1 SGHNT, CDR2 YYREEE (reference sequence). This CDR3 region has 16 residues.

Turning to this clone: The read is 3 residues too short to cover the CDR3 end, so that end is filled in from the germline J gene. V is TRBV18 and J is TRBJ1-2, with D unclear. Per the germline V gene, CDR1 is KGHSH and CDR2 is LQKENI. There are 13 residues in the CDR3. CDR3 bases read: TGTGCCAGCTCCTACAGAATCGATCCTGGG. Translating gives CASSYRIDPG. The entire CDR3 reads CASSYRIDPGYTF.

For this clone: The CDR3 extends 3 residues past the end of the read, so its final part is completed from the germline J gene. The chain couples TRBV11-2 to TRBJ2-3; maybe TRBD2 (5 bases). The CDR3 spans 15 residues. V shed 1 base and J shed 5 bases, with 13 bases lying between them. Germline CDR1 and CDR2: SGHAT and FQNNGV. CDR3 sequence: CASSLVSGRQDTQYF. The sequenced part of the CDR3 DNA is TGTGCCAGCAGCTTAGTATCGGGGAGACAAGATACG.

A word on this clone: The read comes to an end 3 residues before the CDR3 does, leaving the germline J gene to fill in the end. The V and J genes are TRBV19 and TRBJ2-2; TRBD1 might be the D (5 bases). There are 17 residues in the CDR3. Germline V gene sequence: CDR1 LNHDA, CDR2 SQIVND (reference sequence). The sequenced CDR3 bases are TGTGCCAGTAGTATTATCAGGTCCCGCTCTGGGGCCAACGTG. As protein: CASSIIRSRSGANV. In full, the CDR3 reads CASSIIRSRSGANVLFF.

About this clone itself: The read gets to within 3 residues of the CDR3 end, and the germline J gene fills in the rest. The chain joins TRBV5-1 to TRBJ1-2; the match to TRBD1 covers 11 bases. J lost 7 bases, V lost 4 bases, and 6 bases had no gene match. Looked up from germline, CDR1 is SGHRS and CDR2 is YFSETQ. The CDR3 has 14 residues. CDR3 DNA, as far as it was read: TGCGCCAGCAGCAAGGGGACAGGGGGAAGTGGC. It encodes CASSKGTGGSG. The CDR3 in its entirety is CASSKGTGGSGYTF. Using reference TRBV5-1 and TRBJ1-2 for the parts outside the CDR3, the full variable domain is KAGVTQTPRYLIKTRGQQVTLSCSPISGHRSVSWYQQTPGQGLQFLFEYFSETQRNKGNFPGRFSGRQFSNSRSEMNVSTLELGDSALYLCASSKGTGGSGYTFGSGTRLTVV.

Comments on this clone: The read halts 3 residues ahead of the CDR3 end, with the missing end drawn from the germline J gene. The V gene is TRBV20-1, the J gene TRBJ2-1; D is tentatively TRBD1 or TRBD2 (6 bases each). This CDR3 comprises 14 residues. Germline V gene lookup returns CDR1 DFQATT and CDR2 SNEGSKA (reference sequence). The V and J ends lost 3 bases and 7 bases respectively, with 16 bases between them. Incomplete CDR3 DNA: TGCAGTGCTAGTGGGGACACAGGGAGGAATGAG. Protein product: CSASGDTGRNE. The complete CDR3 reads CSASGDTGRNEQFF.

A word on this clone: Read data end 3 residues before the CDR3 end; the end is taken from the germline J gene. The gene calls are TRBV9 and TRBJ2-2; 7 positions match TRBD1. This CDR3 has 16 residues. Germline loops: CDR1 SGDLS, CDR2 YYNGEE. The V gene end was trimmed by 2 bases and the J gene end by 0 bases; junction bases not matched to a gene: 4. CDR3 sequence reads: CASSVGQVTNTGELFF. CDR3 DNA (partial): TGTGCCAGCAGCGTTGGACAGGTTACGAACACCGGGGAG.

Remarks on this clone: The read comes to an end 3 residues before the CDR3 does, leaving the germline J gene to fill in the end. This rearrangement joins TRBV20-1 to TRBJ2-1, with TRBD2 identical over 9 bases. This CDR3 region has 18 residues. Germline lookup yields CDR1 DFQATT and CDR2 SNEGSKA (reference sequence). After removal of 0 bases from V and 8 bases from J, the junction contained 17 bases not matched to a gene. CDR3 loop: CSARDRRGGGGRRYEQFF. CDR3 bases read: TGCAGTGCTAGAGATAGGCGGGGGGGCGGAGGGAGGCGGTATGAG.

Turning to this clone: The read stops 3 residues short of the end of the CDR3; the missing end is completed from the germline J gene. The chain links TRBV28 to TRBJ2-2; 8 bases are shared with TRBD1. This CDR3 contains 16 residues. Germline lookup yields CDR1 MDHEN and CDR2 SYDVKM. The CDR3 bases that were read are TGTGCCAGCAGCCCCGATGGGACAGGTGGGGGAAGGAGG. Protein sequence: CASSPDGTGGGRR. The full CDR3 sequence reads CASSPDGTGGGRRLFF.

Worth noting for this clone: The read is 3 residues too short to cover the CDR3 end, so that end is filled in from the germline J gene. The chain couples TRBV12-3 or TRBV12-4 to TRBJ2-2, with no clear D. The CDR3 is 12 residues long. Trimming cost V 6 bases and J 0 bases, with 2 bases left between them. The CDR3 is CASSSNTGELFF. CDR3 bases read: TGTGCCAGCAGCTCGAACACCGGGGAG.

As concerns this clone: The sequenced fragment ends 3 residues before the CDR3 boundary, so the rest is inferred from the germline J gene. This sequence joins TRBV7-9 and TRBJ1-5; D unresolved. Germline CDR1 SEHNR, CDR2 FQNEAQ (reference sequence). This CDR3 is built from 14 residues. V lost 0 bases to trimming and J lost 0 bases, with 3 bases between them. The sequenced part of the CDR3 DNA is TGTGCCAGCAGCTTAGCCAGTAGCAATCAGCCC. Translating it yields CASSLASSNQP. Given in full, the CDR3 is CASSLASSNQPQHF. The complete variable domain, with remaining parts taken from reference TRBV7-9 and TRBJ1-5, reads DTGVSQNPRHKITKRGQNVTFRCDPISEHNRLYWYRQTLGQGPEFLTYFQNEAQLEKSRLLSDRFSAERPKGSFSTLEIQRTEQGDSAMYLCASSLASSNQPQHFGDGTRLSIL.

As regards this clone: The observed sequence ends 3 residues before the CDR3 terminus, with the missing tail filled in from the germline J gene. The rearrangement joins TRBV6-4 to TRBJ2-2; TRBD1 agrees at 10 bases. CDR1 MRHNA and CDR2 SNTAGT come from the germline V gene. The CDR3 length is 15 residues. The V and J ends lost 2 bases and 3 bases, in that order; junction bases with no gene match: 0. The CDR3 DNA, read in part, is TGTGCCAGCAGTGACGGGACAGGGGACACCGGGGAG. It encodes CASSDGTGDTGE. The entire CDR3 is CASSDGTGDTGELFF.

Comment on this clone: The sequenced fragment ends 3 residues before the CDR3 boundary, so the rest is inferred from the germline J gene. The rearrangement uses TRBV10-3 and TRBJ2-2, with D maybe TRBD2 (6 bases). Per germline, CDR1 ENHRY and CDR2 SYGVKD. Trimming removed 4 bases from V and 8 bases from J, with 20 bases in between. This CDR3 has 16 residues. Incomplete CDR3 DNA: TGTGCCATCAGTGTGGTTTCCCCGGGGGAACTGGGGGAG. This sequence encodes CAISVVSPGELGE. The whole CDR3 reads CAISVVSPGELGELFF.

Points on this clone: The read stops 3 residues short of the end of the CDR3; the missing end is completed from the germline J gene. The V and J genes are TRBV18 and TRBJ2-4, with 7 bases identical to TRBD1. The CDR3 consists of 15 residues. CDR1 is KGHSH and CDR2 is LQKENI in the germline V gene. CDR3: CASSPRTGTNYGQYF. Partial CDR3 DNA: TGTGCCAGCTCACCGAGGACAGGTACTAACTATGGT. Looking up the rest from reference TRBV18 and TRBJ2-4 gives the full variable domain: NAGVMQNPRHLVRRRGQEARLRCSPMKGHSHVYWYRQLPEEGLKFMVYLQKENIIDESGMPKERFSAEFPKEGPSILRIQQVVRGDSAAYFCASSPRTGTNYGQYFGAGTRLSVL.

The CDR3 loop is CASSEPPHRGSNQPQYF. CDR3 DNA (partial): TGTGCCAGCAGTGAACCACCGCACAGGGGGAGCAATCAGCCG. This chain links TRBV2 with TRBJ2-3, with 8 positions matching TRBD1. The missing CDR3 end, 3 residues past where the read stops, is filled in from the germline J gene. Germline V gene data show CDR1 as SNHLY and CDR2 as FYNNEI. The CDR3 has 17 amino acids.

Of note for this clone: The CDR3 is cut off 3 residues early in the read; its end comes from the germline J gene. The rearrangement uses TRBV29-1 and TRBJ1-1; 10 bases map to TRBD1. Per germline, CDR1 SQVTM and CDR2 ANQGSEA. Trimming removed 4 bases from V and 4 bases from J; junction bases left unmatched: 3. This CDR3 contains 13 residues. The chain's CDR3 is CSVAGQGGTEAFF. The covered CDR3 bases are TGCAGCGTTGCCGGACAGGGGGGCACTGAA. The whole variable domain, remainder taken from reference TRBV29-1 and TRBJ1-1, is SAVISQKPSRDICQRGTSLTIQCQVDSQVTMMFWYRQQPGQSLTLIATANQGSEATYESGFVIDKFPISRPNLTFSTLTVSNMSPEDSSIYLCSVAGQGGTEAFFGQGTRLTVV.